This T cell receptor (beta chain) was profiled in a study of cytomegalovirus exposure and HLA in healthy donors. Study outcomes and limitations: Cytomegalovirus status was reportedly diagnosed by the classifier with high sensitivity and specificity.

The donors were part of the validation cohort of roughly 110 subjects. That cohort was separate from the first cohort, which comprised some 670 subjects. Assay: immunoSEQ multiplex PCR; the TCRdb copy retains only in-frame clones and omits some. This table holds 100,000 to 150,000 clones, about 88% found once. V dropped 6 bases and J dropped 1 base, with 9 bases sitting between them. The CDR3 runs to 13 residues. Germline V gene sequence: CDR1 MDHEN, CDR2 SYDVKM. Turning to this clone: Its antigen is currently unknown.

Input material: PBMCs. The chain uses TRBV28 and TRBJ2-5; a possible D gene is TRBD2 (5 bases). This sequence originates from a woman under 30 in good health and CMV-seronegative. The CDR3 sequence is CASRAGLQETQYF. The DNA for the CDR3 is TGTGCCAGCAGGGCGGGTCTCCAAGAGACCCAGTACTTC.